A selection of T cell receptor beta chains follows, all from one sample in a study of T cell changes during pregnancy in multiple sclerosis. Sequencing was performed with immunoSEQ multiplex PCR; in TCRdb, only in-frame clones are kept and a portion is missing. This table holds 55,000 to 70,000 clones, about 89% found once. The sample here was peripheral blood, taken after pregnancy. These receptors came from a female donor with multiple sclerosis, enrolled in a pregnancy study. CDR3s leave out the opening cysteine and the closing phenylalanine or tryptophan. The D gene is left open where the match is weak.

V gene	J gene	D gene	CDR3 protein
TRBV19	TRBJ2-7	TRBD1	ASSSRDRGPEQY
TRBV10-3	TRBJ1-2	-	AISDVRQNPYGYT
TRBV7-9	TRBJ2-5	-	ASSAGHAQETQY
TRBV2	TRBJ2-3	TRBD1	ASRATGADTQY
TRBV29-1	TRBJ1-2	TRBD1	SDVDRGNYGYT
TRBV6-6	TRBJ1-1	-	ASSYEVNTEAF
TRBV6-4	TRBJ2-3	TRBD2	ASSDSTSGGDTQY
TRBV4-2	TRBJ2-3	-	ASSQGLGGGQPVDTQY
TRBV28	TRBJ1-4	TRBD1	ASRNTGGSSEKLF
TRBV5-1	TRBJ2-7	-	ASSSKGGFYEQY
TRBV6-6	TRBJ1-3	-	ASSYSGGTGNTIY
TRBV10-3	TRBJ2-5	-	AISSSTGIQETQY
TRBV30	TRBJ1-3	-	AWNFGFSGNTIY
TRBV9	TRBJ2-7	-	ASSVGGGGTFNEQY
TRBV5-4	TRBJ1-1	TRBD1	ASSARQGQAF
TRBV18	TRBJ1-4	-	ASSPFMATGDEKLF
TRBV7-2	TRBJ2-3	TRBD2	ASSLAPGGGGTDTQY
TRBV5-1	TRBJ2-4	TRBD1	ASSPGQGSKNIQY
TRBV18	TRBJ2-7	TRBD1	ASSLAGTGDYEQY
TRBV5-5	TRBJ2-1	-	ASSLGGNEQF
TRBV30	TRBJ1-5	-	ASSYWSNQPQH
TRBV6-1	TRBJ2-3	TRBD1	ASSEGTGSDTQY